This entry is about one T cell receptor beta chain. The antigen is unknown. This record belongs to a study of cytomegalovirus exposure and HLA in healthy donors. The germline CDR1 and CDR2 sequences are SGHVS and FNYEAQ. CDR3 length equals 14 residues. Both 60 Vbeta primers and 13 Jbeta primers went into the PCR. Assay used: immunoSEQ multiplex PCR; TCRdb lists only in-frame clones, some missing. This sample has approximately 160,000 clones, with roughly 82% found just once. Study-level points and caveats: Available immune exposure information covered CMV serostatus only. Most CMV-associated TCR beta chains appeared HLA-restricted in a later analysis. According to the study, 150 to 200 TCR beta chains were cytomegalovirus-associated.

Nominal health characterized the donors when sampled, though unrecorded immune exposures were likely. This sequence originates from a woman between 50 and 59 years old in good health and CMV-seropositive. The sequenced sample was PBMCs. The chain employs TRBV7-6 and TRBJ2-5, with 7 bases identical to TRBD2. The better agreement between TRBJ2-7 and the DNA end casts doubt on the J call. CDR3 bases: TGTGCCAGCAGCTTAGGGGACTATACCTACGAGCAGTACTTC. The encoded protein is CASSLGDYTYEQYF.